This T cell receptor beta chain was profiled in a study of lymphopenia after photon versus proton radiotherapy. To note about this clone: Its target is unknown.

Study-wide results and caveats: In patients who died, overall survival fell as post-nadir TCR diversity dropped more.

CDR1 is LGHNA, CDR2 YSLEER, per germline. The ends were cut back, 2 bases at V and 1 base at J, with 5 bases in the middle. This CDR3 is built from 13 residues. Sequencing used immunoSEQ multiplex PCR; TCRdb keeps in-frame clones, though not all of them. This sample carries approximately 65,000 clones, approximately 86% of them seen once, and the ten largest clones take 9.5% to 15%. Sequences were derived from peripheral blood, sampled from a patient treated with proton-based radiotherapy. The TCR was taken from an elderly man with esophageal cancer. The rearrangement joins TRBV4-3 to TRBJ1-1; D remains ambiguous. For the CDR3, the DNA is TGCGCCAGCAGCCAAACGTGGAACACTGAAGCTTTCTTT. It encodes CASSQTWNTEAFF.